This TCR beta chain derives from a study of blood T cell repertoires in COVID-19. The length of the CDR3 is 15 residues. Trimming removed 7 bases from V and 2 bases from J, with 15 bases in between. Germline lookup yields CDR1 MDHEN and CDR2 SYDVKM. Sequencing was performed with immunoSEQ multiplex PCR; in TCRdb, only in-frame clones are kept and a portion is missing. The data contain roughly 360,000 clones, approximately 87% of them singletons. In terms of age and location, participants ranged from roughly 18 to 90 years and lived in about 25 US areas. Clinical histories supplied by participants themselves formed the basis of cohort assignment.

The TCR originated in a woman between 25 and 40 years old with acute COVID-19. V gene TRBV28 combines with J gene TRBJ1-5; TRBD1 might be the D (5 bases). The material sequenced was PBMCs or T cells enriched from blood (not recorded which). Here the CDR3 reads CASTEGGAGNQPQHF. DNA of the CDR3: TGTGCCAGCACCGAGGGAGGGGCTGGCAATCAGCCCCAGCATTTT.